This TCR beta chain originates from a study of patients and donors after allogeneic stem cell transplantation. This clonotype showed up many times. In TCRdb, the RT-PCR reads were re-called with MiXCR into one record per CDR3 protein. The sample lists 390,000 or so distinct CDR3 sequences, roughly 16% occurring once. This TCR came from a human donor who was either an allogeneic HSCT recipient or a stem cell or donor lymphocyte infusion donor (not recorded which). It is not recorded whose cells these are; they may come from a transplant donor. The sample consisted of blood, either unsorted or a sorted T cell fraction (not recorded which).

The CDR3 region is CASSFRRTGAGQFF. CDR3 DNA sequence: TGTGCCAGCAGTTTCCGCCGGACAGGGGCTGGGCAGTTCTTC. V gene TRBV12-3 or TRBV12-4 combines with J gene TRBJ2-1; 9 nucleotides agree with TRBD1. This CDR3 contains 14 residues. V lost 3 bases and J lost 12; bases outside the gene matches: 9.